These T cell receptor beta chains were read from a single sample in a study of T-cell reconstitution after alpha-beta-depleted transplantation in children. TCRdb analysed the PCR reads with MiXCR anew, one entry per CDR3 protein. The sample shows hundreds of thousands of distinct CDR3 sequences, about 33% of them seen only once. The specimen was PBMCs from the stem cell graft donor, collected from the stem cell graft. These TCRs come from a human donor who donated a stem cell graft to a child with aplastic anemia. Both conserved end residues are part of each CDR3. D genes are given only for firm matches. Some rows have no size entry. The others give once, few or many, or a class for an expanded clone.

j_call d_call clone_size v_call cdr3_nt cdr3_aa
TRBJ1-2 . few TRBV13 TGTGCCAGCACTACTTGGGGGACGCCCTCCATCCAATCTAACTATGGCTACACCTTC CASTTWGTPSIQSNYGYTF
TRBJ2-6 . . TRBV28 TGTGCCAGCACCACCGAGAGGGGGGCCAACGTCCTGACTTTC CASTTERGANVLTF
TRBJ1-3 TRBD1 few TRBV7-9 TGTGCCAGCAGCGCACAGGGGGGAAACACCATATATTTT CASSAQGGNTIYF
TRBJ1-1 TRBD1 . TRBV12-3/TRBV12-4 TGTGCCAGCAGTCAGCGGACAGGGGGGAACACTGAAGCTTTCTTT CASSQRTGGNTEAFF
TRBJ2-3 TRBD1 . TRBV29-1 TGCAGCGTCGGGGACAGGGGGCAAAGTACGCAGTATTTT CSVGDRGQSTQYF
TRBJ2-1 . . TRBV6-5 TGTGCCAGCAGTTACCCCAGACAGAGCTCCTACAATGAGCAGTTCTTC CASSYPRQSSYNEQFF
TRBJ2-5 TRBD2 . TRBV5-8 TGTGCCAGCAGCTGGGGGACTAGCAGCCAAGAGACCCAGTACTTC CASSWGTSSQETQYF
TRBJ2-3 . . TRBV5-1 TGCGCCAGCAGAACGCAGGTTGGGACGGATACGCAGTATTTT CASRTQVGTDTQYF
TRBJ1-1 . few TRBV5-1 TGCGCCAGCAGCTTAGACGGGACCCGGAACACTGAAGCTTTCTTT CASSLDGTRNTEAFF
TRBJ2-7 . few TRBV20-1 TGCAGTTCCCTCCGGGCGACAGCCCCCTACGAGCAGTACTTC CSSLRATAPYEQYF
TRBJ1-1 . few TRBV6-5 TGTGCCAGCAGTTCGGGACAACCCGACTACACTGAAGCTTTCTTT CASSSGQPDYTEAFF
TRBJ1-1 TRBD1 . TRBV18 TGTGCCAGCTCAGCACCGACAGGGAGAGCTTTCTTT CASSAPTGRAFF
TRBJ1-2 . . TRBV19 TGTGCCAGTAGTATGACCCCTCCGGTGGAAGGCTACACCTTC CASSMTPPVEGYTF
TRBJ2-1 . few TRBV11-3 TGTGCCAGCAGCTTAACGACGACACGGCAAGCGCAGTTCTTC CASSLTTTRQAQFF
TRBJ1-5 . . TRBV5-1 TGCGCCAGCAGCTTGGATGGGGTTCAGCCCCAGCATTTT CASSLDGVQPQHF
TRBJ2-2 TRBD1 few TRBV7-9 TGTGCCAGCAGCCAGACAGGGGACACCGGGGAGCTGTTTTTT CASSQTGDTGELFF
TRBJ1-2 . . TRBV7-3 TGTGCCAGCAGCTTAAATGGAGGGGACGGCTACACCTTC CASSLNGGDGYTF
TRBJ2-1 . few TRBV29-1 TGCAGCGTACGGCAGGGGTGGGGCAATGAGCAGTTCTTC CSVRQGWGNEQFF
TRBJ2-7 TRBD2 few TRBV28 TGTGCCAGCAGTTTAATCCCGGGACTAGCGCCTTACGAGCAGTACTTC CASSLIPGLAPYEQYF
TRBJ1-1 TRBD1 . TRBV12-3/TRBV12-4 TGTGCCAAGCAAAGACAGGGAGGGACTGAAGCTTTCTTT CAKQRQGGTEAFF
TRBJ1-1 . . TRBV12-3/TRBV12-4 TGTGCCAGCAGTTTTAACAGTCGGACTGAAGCTTTCTTT CASSFNSRTEAFF
TRBJ2-7 . few TRBV21-1 TGTGCCAGCAGCAAAGGACGGGTAGTGGGACACGAGCAGTACTTC CASSKGRVVGHEQYF
TRBJ2-1 . few TRBV6-1 TGTGCCAGCAAAGTTTCGGGCGGAAACTACAATGAGCAGTTCTTC CASKVSGGNYNEQFF
TRBJ2-5 TRBD1 . TRBV5-1 TGCGCCAGCAGCTCCACAGGGGGTGGGCAAGAGACCCAGTACTTC CASSSTGGGQETQYF
TRBJ2-3 . . TRBV28 TGTGCCAGCAGTTCCGAGATCTCTAGCACAGATACGCAGTATTTT CASSSEISSTDTQYF
TRBJ1-1 . once TRBV5-6 TGTGCCAGCAGTGGCGGGCATCTTCGCACTGAAGCTTTCTTT CASSGGHLRTEAFF
TRBJ1-2 . . TRBV10-2 TGCGCCAGCAGCGATGACAACTATGGCTACACCTTC CASSDDNYGYTF
TRBJ1-2 . . TRBV19 TGTGCCAGTAGTATAGGTCAGTTCGGTGGCTACACCTTC CASSIGQFGGYTF
TRBJ2-6 TRBD1 few TRBV12-3/TRBV12-4 TGTGCCAGCAGTATACAGGGGGTCCCTGGGGCCAACGTCCTGACTTTC CASSIQGVPGANVLTF
TRBJ1-2 . . TRBV6-1 TGTGCCAGCAGTGGAAACAGGGAGGCTTTTGGCTACACCTTC CASSGNREAFGYTF
TRBJ1-3 TRBD1 . TRBV7-2 TGTGCCAGCAGCTTAGCGAGAAGGACAGGGTCTGGAAACACCATATATTTT CASSLARRTGSGNTIYF
TRBJ2-1 . . TRBV6-1 TGTGCCAGCAGTCGGGGCCTTGCCAATGAGCAGTTCTTC CASSRGLANEQFF
TRBJ1-1 . . TRBV7-8 TGTGCCAGCAGGTTGACAGAGAACACTGAAGCTTTCTTT CASRLTENTEAFF
TRBJ2-1 TRBD1 few TRBV4-2 TGTGCCAGCAGCCCTCGGGACAGGGGGCGTGGGAGGGGCAATGAGCAGTTCTTC CASSPRDRGRGRGNEQFF
TRBJ1-2 . . TRBV9 TGTGCCAGCAGCGAGGGGGACACCGGTTCGAGCACCTTC CASSEGDTGSSTF
TRBJ2-2 . . TRBV4-2 TGTGCCAGCAGCCGGGTTAGCGGGGAGCTGTTTTTT CASSRVSGELFF
TRBJ1-2 . few TRBV12-3/TRBV12-4 TGTGCCAGCAGTTCTGTGGCAGTCCCCTATGGCTACACCTTC CASSSVAVPYGYTF
TRBJ1-3 . many TRBV18 TGTGCCAGCTCTTCGGCTGGGGCTGGAAACACCATATATTTT CASSSAGAGNTIYF
TRBJ2-1 . few TRBV29-1 TGCAGCGTTGATGGGACAAGAGCCTACAATGAGCAGTTCTTC CSVDGTRAYNEQFF
TRBJ2-1 TRBD2 few TRBV6-1 TGTGCCAGCAGTCTCTCTGGGACTAGCGGGAGAGATGAGCAGTTCTTC CASSLSGTSGRDEQFF
TRBJ1-1 TRBD1 . TRBV19 TGTGCCAGTAGGGACAGGGGGTTGACTGAAGCTTTCTTT CASRDRGLTEAFF
TRBJ2-3 TRBD2 once TRBV18 TGTGCCAGCTCAGGACTAGCGGCAGATACGCAGTATTTT CASSGLAADTQYF
TRBJ2-4 . many TRBV20-1 TGCAGTGCTAGGACGGATGGAGCCAAAAACATTCAGTACTTC CSARTDGAKNIQYF
TRBJ2-5 . . TRBV13 TGTGCCAGCAGCCAGGGGACCTATCAAGAGACCCAGTACTTC CASSQGTYQETQYF
TRBJ2-1 TRBD2 . TRBV20-1 TGCAGTGCTAGTCTCCCTAGCGGGATAGGAGGGCACAATGAGCAGTTCTTC CSASLPSGIGGHNEQFF
TRBJ1-1 TRBD1 . TRBV5-1 TGCGCCAGCAGCTCAGGGACAGGGGTAATGAACACTGAAGCTTTCTTT CASSSGTGVMNTEAFF
TRBJ2-1 . . TRBV7-2 TGTGCCAGCAGCCCGCAGCCGGGACTCACAAGCAATGAGCAGTTCTTC CASSPQPGLTSNEQFF
TRBJ2-1 TRBD2 . TRBV6-1 TGTGCCAGCAGCCCGTGGGGCGGGAGGTTGGATGAGCAGTTCTTC CASSPWGGRLDEQFF
TRBJ1-1 TRBD1 few TRBV11-3 TGTGCCAGCAGCCGACGGGACAGCGTTCCTGAAGCTTTCTTT CASSRRDSVPEAFF
TRBJ1-1 TRBD1 few TRBV20-1 TGCAGTGCTAAACAGGGGGCCAACACTGAAGCTTTCTTT CSAKQGANTEAFF
TRBJ2-1 . . TRBV29-1 TGCAGCGTAAAGGACAATGAGCAGTTCTTC CSVKDNEQFF
TRBJ1-5 . . TRBV5-1 TGCGCCAGCAGCTTGGAGTCGATGAATCAGCCCCAGCATTTT CASSLESMNQPQHF
TRBJ2-7 . . TRBV7-2 TGTGCCAGCAGCTTAGCACACGAGCAGTACTTC CASSLAHEQYF
TRBJ2-1 . few TRBV24-1 TGTGCCACCAGTGATTCGGCTGGGAGCCCGTCCTACAATGAGCAGTTCTTC CATSDSAGSPSYNEQFF
TRBJ1-2 . few TRBV12-3/TRBV12-4 TGTGCCAGCAGTGGAAGAGCTAACTATGGCTACACCTTC CASSGRANYGYTF
TRBJ1-5 . few TRBV6-1 TGTGCCAGCGGTCAGAGGGGCAATCAGCCCCAGCATTTT CASGQRGNQPQHF
TRBJ2-1 . few TRBV15 TGTGCCACCAGCGCCCCGGGGTTACCCTACAATGAGCAGTTCTTC CATSAPGLPYNEQFF
TRBJ2-6 TRBD1 . TRBV7-2 TGTGCCAGCAGCTCCCCGGGACAGGCCTCTGGGGCCAACGTCCTGACTTTC CASSSPGQASGANVLTF
TRBJ2-3 . . TRBV5-1 TGCGCCAGCAGCTTGAGCCAGTGGGATACGCAGTATTTT CASSLSQWDTQYF